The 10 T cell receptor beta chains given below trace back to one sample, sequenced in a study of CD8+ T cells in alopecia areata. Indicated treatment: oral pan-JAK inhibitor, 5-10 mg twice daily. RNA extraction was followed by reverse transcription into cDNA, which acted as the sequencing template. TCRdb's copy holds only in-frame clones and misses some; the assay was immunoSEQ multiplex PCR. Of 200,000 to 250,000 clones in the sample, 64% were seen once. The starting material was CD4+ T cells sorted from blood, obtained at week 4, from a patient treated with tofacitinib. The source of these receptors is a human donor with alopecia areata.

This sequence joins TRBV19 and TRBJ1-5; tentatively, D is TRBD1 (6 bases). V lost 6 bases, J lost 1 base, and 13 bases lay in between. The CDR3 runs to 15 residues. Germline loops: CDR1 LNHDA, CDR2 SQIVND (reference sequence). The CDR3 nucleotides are TGTGCCAGTAGGGAGAGGACAGCGAGCAATCAGCCCCAGCATTTT. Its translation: CASRERTASNQPQHF.

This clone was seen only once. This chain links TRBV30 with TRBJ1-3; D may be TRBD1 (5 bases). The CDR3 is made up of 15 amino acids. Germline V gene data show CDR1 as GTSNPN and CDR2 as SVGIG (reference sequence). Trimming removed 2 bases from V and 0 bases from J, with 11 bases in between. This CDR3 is CAWSRQKNSGNTIYF. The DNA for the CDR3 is TGTGCCTGGAGTAGACAGAAGAACTCTGGAAACACCATATATTTT.

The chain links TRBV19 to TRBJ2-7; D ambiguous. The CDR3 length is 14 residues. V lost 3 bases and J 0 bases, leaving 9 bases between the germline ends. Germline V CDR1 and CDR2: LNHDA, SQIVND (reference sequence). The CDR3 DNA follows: TGTGCCAGTAGTATGGACCTGAGCTCCTACGAGCAGTACTTC. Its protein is CASSMDLSSYEQYF. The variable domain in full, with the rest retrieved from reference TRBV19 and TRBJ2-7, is DGGITQSPKYLFRKEGQNVTLSCEQNLNHDAMYWYRQDPGQGLRLIYYSQIVNDFQKGDIAEGYSVSREKKESFPLTVTSAQKNPTAFYLCASSMDLSSYEQYFGPGTRLTVT.

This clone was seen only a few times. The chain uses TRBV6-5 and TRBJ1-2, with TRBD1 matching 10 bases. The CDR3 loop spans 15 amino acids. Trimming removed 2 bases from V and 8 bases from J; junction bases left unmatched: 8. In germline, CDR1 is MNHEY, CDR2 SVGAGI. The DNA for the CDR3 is TGTGCCAGCAGTTACACTCCGGGACAGGGGCACGGCTACACCTTC. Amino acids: CASSYTPGQGHGYTF.

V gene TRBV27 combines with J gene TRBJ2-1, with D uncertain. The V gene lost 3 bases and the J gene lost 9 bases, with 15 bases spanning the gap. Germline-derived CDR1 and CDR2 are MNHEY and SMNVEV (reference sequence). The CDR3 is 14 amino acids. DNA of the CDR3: TGTGCCAGCAGTTTCGGAACCGATCGGCTTGAGCAGTTCTTC. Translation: CASSFGTDRLEQFF.

The CDR3 DNA reads TGTGCCAGCAGCTTAGCCGCGGGGGGGCCAGATACGCAGTATTTT. Its protein is CASSLAAGGPDTQYF. The chain carries TRBV13 and TRBJ2-3; 9 nucleotides match TRBD2. Germline values: CDR1 PRHDT, CDR2 FYEKMQ (reference sequence). The CDR3 totals 15 residues. With V trimmed by 1 base and J by 4 bases, 3 bases remained unmatched.

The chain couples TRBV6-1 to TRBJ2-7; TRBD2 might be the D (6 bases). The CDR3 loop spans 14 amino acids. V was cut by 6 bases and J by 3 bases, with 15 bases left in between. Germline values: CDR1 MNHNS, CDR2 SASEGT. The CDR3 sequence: CASRPGGLGYEQYF. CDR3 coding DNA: TGTGCCAGCAGGCCTGGGGGACTCGGCTACGAGCAGTACTTC.

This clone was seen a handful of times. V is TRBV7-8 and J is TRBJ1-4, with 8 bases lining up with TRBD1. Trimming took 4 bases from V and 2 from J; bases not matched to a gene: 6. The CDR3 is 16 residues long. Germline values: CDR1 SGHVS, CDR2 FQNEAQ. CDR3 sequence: CASSYPRTGTNEKLFF. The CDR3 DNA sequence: TGTGCCAGCAGCTACCCGAGGACAGGGACTAATGAAAAACTGTTTTTT. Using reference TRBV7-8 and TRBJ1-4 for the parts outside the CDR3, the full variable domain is GAGVSQSPRYKVAKRGQDVALRCDPISGHVSLFWYQQALGQGPEFLTYFQNEAQLDKSGLPSDRFFAERPEGSVSTLKIQRTQQEDSAVYLCASSYPRTGTNEKLFFGSGTQLSVL.

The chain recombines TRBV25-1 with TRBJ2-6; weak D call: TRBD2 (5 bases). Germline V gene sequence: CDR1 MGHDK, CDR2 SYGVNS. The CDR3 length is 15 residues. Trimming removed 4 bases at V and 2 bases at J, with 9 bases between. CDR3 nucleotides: TGTGCCAGCAGTGCTACTAGGACTGGGGCCAACGTCCTGACTTTC. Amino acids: CASSATRTGANVLTF.

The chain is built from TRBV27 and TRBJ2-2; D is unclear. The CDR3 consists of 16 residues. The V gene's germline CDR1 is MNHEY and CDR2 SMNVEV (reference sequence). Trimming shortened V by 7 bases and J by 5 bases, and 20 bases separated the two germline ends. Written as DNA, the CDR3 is TGTGCCAGCACCTCCCTCCGGGTCTCGAGGACCGGGGAGCTGTTTTTT. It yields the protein CASTSLRVSRTGELFF.